The 17 T cell receptor beta chains listed next were all sequenced from one sample in a study of response to subunit inactivated influenza vaccine. Each CDR3 protein is one row after TCRdb ran MiXCR on the RT-PCR reads. Here the sample spans approximately 490,000 distinct CDR3 sequences, more than 7% being singletons. This specimen was PBMCs from blood, taken less than 30 months after vaccination. The receptors come from a man aged 45 to 75 who received an inactivated influenza vaccine.

This clonotype was seen at least ten times. The rearrangement joins TRBV12-3 or TRBV12-4 to TRBJ1-6; TRBD1 is a possible D gene (6 bases). Trimming pared 1 base from V and 8 bases from J, leaving 12 bases between. The CDR3 is 15 residues long. Here the CDR3 DNA reads TGTGCCAGCAGTTTAGGATTCAGGGGTTATTCACCCCTCCACTTT. This translates into CASSLGFRGYSPLHF.

This clonotype was detected only a few times. This chain joins TRBV7-2 and TRBJ2-7; 9 bases align to TRBD2. V lost 3 bases, J lost 6 bases, and 12 bases stayed unmatched. The CDR3 spans 16 residues. CDR1 is SGHTA and CDR2 is FQGNSA in the germline V gene. This CDR3 reads CASSLDTGTSRREQYF. As DNA, the CDR3 is TGTGCCAGCAGCTTGGACACAGGGACTAGCCGGCGCGAGCAGTACTTC.

This clonotype was seen more than once but under ten times. This CDR3 is CASSYSNQAYEQYF. The CDR3 DNA is TGTGCCAGCAGTTACTCGAATCAGGCCTACGAGCAGTACTTC. The rearrangement links TRBV6-5 to TRBJ2-7; D gene uncertain. Germline CDR1 is MNHEY and CDR2 is SVGAGI. The germline V and J ends were trimmed by 0 bases and 2 bases, with 8 bases remaining between them. The CDR3 spans 14 residues.

Only a few counts were recorded for this clonotype. The rearrangement joins TRBV28 to TRBJ2-1, with 9 positions matching TRBD2. The CDR3 has 15 amino acids. V was pared by 6 bases and J by 9 bases, with 12 bases of the junction left unmatched. Germline lookup yields CDR1 MDHEN and CDR2 SYDVKM. The CDR3 bases are TGTGCCAGCAGCCTCCCGGGCGGGAGGGCCCCTGAGCAGTTCTTC. This translates into CASSLPGGRAPEQFF.

This clonotype was counted between two and nine times. The rearrangement uses TRBV20-1 and TRBJ1-5, with TRBD1 matching 7 bases. The germline gives CDR1 DFQATT, CDR2 SNEGSKA (reference sequence). The CDR3 totals 14 residues. Unmatched junction bases numbered 9, after V lost 3 bases and J lost 7 bases. The CDR3 region has the DNA TGCAGTGCTAGGCGCCAGGGAGGGGGCCAGCCCCAGCATTTT. Its protein product is CSARRQGGGQPQHF.

This clonotype appeared many times. The CDR3 coding sequence is TGTGCCAGCAGTTCCATCGGACCTCCGGTGAATGAGCAGTTCTTC. Amino acids: CASSSIGPPVNEQFF. V and J are TRBV7-9 and TRBJ2-1; D remains unclear. The CDR3 consists of 15 residues. CDR1 is SEHNR, CDR2 FQNEAQ, per germline (reference sequence). The ends were cut back, 6 bases at V and 7 bases at J, with 19 bases in the middle.

This clonotype has a handful of counts. This sequence joins TRBV27 and TRBJ2-1; 7 bases are shared with TRBD2. The CDR3 consists of 15 residues. Trimming removed 3 bases from V and 6 bases from J; junction bases left unmatched: 8. Looked up from germline, CDR1 is MNHEY and CDR2 is SMNVEV (reference sequence). The CDR3 sequence: CASSLVPSGANEQFF. Written as DNA, the CDR3 is TGTGCCAGCAGTTTGGTGCCTAGCGGAGCCAATGAGCAGTTCTTC.

This clonotype has ten or more counts. The genes are TRBV5-1 and TRBJ2-1; no clear D. There are 15 residues in the CDR3. Trimming stripped 2 bases from V and 0 bases from J, with 9 bases between. Germline loops: CDR1 SGHRS, CDR2 YFSETQ. CDR3 in DNA: TGCGCCAGCAGCTTAGCGACAAGCTCCTACAATGAGCAGTTCTTC. Its translation: CASSLATSSYNEQFF.

This clonotype was counted only a few times. This chain connects TRBV20-1 to TRBJ2-7; 9 bases line up with TRBD2. V lost 0 bases and J lost 4; bases outside the gene matches: 10. Germline V gene sequence: CDR1 DFQATT, CDR2 SNEGSKA (reference sequence). The CDR3 consists of 16 residues. The CDR3 loop is CSARDHVTSGKYEQYF. The CDR3 DNA reads TGCAGTGCTAGAGATCATGTGACTAGCGGAAAATACGAGCAGTACTTC.

This clonotype has a handful of counts. The chain combines TRBV21-1 with TRBJ1-1; the table's D call, TRBD1, has no DNA check behind it. TRBV21-1 has pseudogene status. CDR3 length: 17 amino acids. The CDR3 DNA reads TGTGCCAGCAGCAAAGGTTTGACAGGGGGCCTGCGGACTGAAGCTTTCTTT. Translated: CASSKGLTGGLRTEAFF.

Of note for this clonotype: One end of the junction is discordant with germline, which a read error may explain. DNA of the CDR3: TGTGTCAGCAGCTTAATAAGGGGATGGCCCGGGGAGCTGTTTTTT. Translated: CVSSLIRGWPGELFF. The chain carries TRBV11-2 and TRBJ2-2; D may be TRBD1 (5 bases). CDR3 length: 15 residues. Germline V gene sequence: CDR1 SGHAT, CDR2 FQNNGV.

In its sample, this clonotype was seen a few times. The rearrangement joins TRBV7-9 to TRBJ2-1, with D possibly being TRBD2 (5 bases). The ends were cut back, 1 base at V and 9 bases at J, with 13 bases in the middle. Germline V gene data show CDR1 as SEHNR and CDR2 as FQNEAQ (reference sequence). This CDR3 is built from 14 residues. The CDR3: CASSLVPDFREQFF. The CDR3 bases are TGTGCCAGCAGCTTAGTACCGGACTTTCGTGAGCAGTTCTTC.

This clonotype was recorded at least ten times. V and J are TRBV15 and TRBJ2-7; D is undetermined. Germline CDR1 is LNHNV and CDR2 is YYDKDF (reference sequence). This CDR3 has 13 amino acids. V was shortened by 7 bases and J by 1 base, with 11 bases between the two germline ends. The CDR3 DNA is TGTGCCACCAAAGGCGCTGTTTCCTACGAGCAGTACTTC. It specifies CATKGAVSYEQYF.

This clonotype was picked up many times. The J gene is TRBJ2-7, the V gene TRBV3-1, with a possible D match to TRBD1 (6 bases). The germline V gene has CDR1 LGHDT and CDR2 YNNKEL (reference sequence). This CDR3 has 12 residues. V was trimmed by 4 bases and J by 4 bases, leaving 8 bases between them. The CDR3: CASSPRGYEQYF. The CDR3 bases are TGTGCCAGCAGCCCCAGGGGTTACGAGCAGTACTTC.

V is TRBV10-3 and J is TRBJ2-6; no firm D call. V was pared by 0 bases and J by 2 bases, with 8 bases between. The CDR3 totals 16 residues. Germline V gives CDR1 ENHRY, CDR2 SYGVKD. This CDR3 is CAISESDRAGANVLTF. The DNA of the CDR3 is TGTGCCATCAGTGAGTCGGATAGAGCTGGGGCCAACGTCCTGACTTTC.

The sample holds many counts of this clonotype. The CDR3 spells CSTTGTSEETQYF. As DNA, the CDR3 is TGCAGCACCACCGGGACTAGTGAAGAGACCCAGTACTTC. The chain couples TRBV29-1 to TRBJ2-5; 8 nucleotides line up with TRBD2. The CDR3 totals 13 residues. Germline CDR1 is SQVTM and CDR2 is ANQGSEA. J lost 3 bases, V lost 8 bases, and 8 bases had no gene match.

The rearrangement joins TRBV20-1 to TRBJ2-3; D gene uncertain. CDR1 is DFQATT and CDR2 is SNEGSKA in the germline V gene (reference sequence). The ends were cut back, 5 bases at V and 4 bases at J, with 16 bases in the middle. This CDR3 has 14 amino acids. The CDR3 is CSAETILLADTQYF. The CDR3 DNA follows: TGCAGTGCTGAGACAATCCTCTTGGCAGATACGCAGTATTTT.